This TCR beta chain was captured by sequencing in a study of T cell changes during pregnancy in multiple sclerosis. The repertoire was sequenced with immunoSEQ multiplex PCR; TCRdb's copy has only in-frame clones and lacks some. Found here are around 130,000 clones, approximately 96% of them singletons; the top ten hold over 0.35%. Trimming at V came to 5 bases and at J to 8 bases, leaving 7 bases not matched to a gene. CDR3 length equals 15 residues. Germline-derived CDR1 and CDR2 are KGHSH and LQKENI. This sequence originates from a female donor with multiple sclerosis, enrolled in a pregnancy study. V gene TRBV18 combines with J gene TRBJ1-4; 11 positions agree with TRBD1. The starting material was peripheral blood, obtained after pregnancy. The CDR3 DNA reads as TGTGCCAGCTCATCCAGGGACAGGGGGAACGAAAAACTGTTTTTT. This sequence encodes CASSSRDRGNEKLFF.